Detailed here is one TCR beta chain. Its specificity is not known. Germline CDR1 and CDR2: LGHNT and FRNRAP. V lost 6 bases, J lost 0 bases, and 14 bases lay in between. The CDR3 spans 16 residues. The data are from a study of cytomegalovirus exposure and HLA in healthy donors. General observations from the study: Later genetic work tied a missense DCLRE1C variant to beta-chain V and J trimming. Accurate prediction of HLA-A and HLA-B alleles (for most subjects) was reportedly achieved from TCR beta sequences.

The PCR made use of 60 Vbeta and 13 Jbeta primers. Measured with immunoSEQ multiplex PCR; TCRdb has only the in-frame clones, and not every one. The repertoire has about 140,000 clones, 80% to 85% of them found once; the top ten carry roughly 1.2%. This chain links TRBV12-5 with TRBJ2-2; the D gene is possibly TRBD2 (6 bases). This TCR derives from a male donor in good health and CMV-seropositive. Source material: PBMCs. The CDR3 nucleotides are TGTGCTAGTGGCTTTAGCGGACACGCGAACACCGGGGAGCTGTTTTTT. Translating it yields CASGFSGHANTGELFF.